This TCR beta chain was documented in a study of cytomegalovirus exposure and HLA in healthy donors. Deletions cut 0 bases from V and 1 base from J, with 4 bases between. The CDR3 contains 13 residues. The germline V gene has CDR1 SGHRS and CDR2 YFSETQ. The PCR ran on 60 Vbeta and 13 Jbeta primers. TCRdb's copy holds only in-frame clones and misses some; the assay was immunoSEQ multiplex PCR. The sample contains fewer than 140,000 clones, roughly 82% of which appear only once. A word on this clone: Other DNA sequences in the sample encode the same CDR3.

The clonotype was recovered from a male donor in good health and CMV-seropositive. The chain has TRBV5-1 and TRBJ1-1; D is unclear. The sample comprised PBMCs. The CDR3 DNA sequence: TGCGCCAGCAGCTTGGCCGGGAACACTGAAGCTTTCTTT. Amino acids: CASSLAGNTEAFF.